This T cell receptor beta chain came from a study of PD-L1 blockade in urothelial cancer. Background on the study: Between 0 and 3 chemotherapy regimens preceded treatment for each patient. Analysis of blood occurred 3 weeks (second dose) and 6 weeks after treatment start. Median blood clonality was roughly 0.078, with tens of thousands of unique TCRs.

The germline gives CDR1 MDHEN, CDR2 SYDVKM. The junction had 14 bases not matched to a gene; V was cut back by 6 bases and J by 4 bases. The CDR3 extends over 18 amino acids. Generated by immunoSEQ multiplex PCR, the TCRdb table keeps only in-frame clones and is missing some. Of some 48,000 clones listed, 86% are singletons. Time point meaning: peripheral blood 6 weeks after treatment start. Patients had locally advanced or metastatic urothelial carcinoma. The chain links TRBV28 to TRBJ2-2; TRBD1 aligns across 10 bases. Sample: PBMCs, taken around atezolizumab (anti-PD-L1) treatment. This TCR was sampled from a man in his sixties with urothelial cancer. DNA of the CDR3: TGTGCCAGCAGACCCCGGGACAGGGGCCCTGTTGGCACCGGGGAGCTGTTTTTT. It is translated as CASRPRDRGPVGTGELFF.